These 26 T cell receptor beta chains share one sample of origin, sequenced in a study of PD-1 blockade in classical Hodgkin lymphoma. Each of the patients experienced relapse following autologous stem cell transplantation, and their brentuximab vedotin exposure differed. Generated by immunoSEQ multiplex PCR, the TCRdb table keeps only in-frame clones and is missing some. The repertoire holds 90,000 to 95,000 clones, approximately 92% seen once, with roughly a tenth in the top ten. This material consisted of peripheral blood mononuclear cells (PBMCs), taken before the second cycle of nivolumab. The receptors come from a human donor with classical Hodgkin lymphoma.

V gene TRBV27 combines with J gene TRBJ2-5, with D perhaps TRBD1 (6 bases). The CDR3 has 14 amino acids. V was clipped by 6 bases and J by 4 bases, with 15 bases between them. The germline gives CDR1 MNHEY, CDR2 SMNVEV (reference sequence). CDR3: CASRPGVLAETQYF. The CDR3 DNA follows: TGTGCCAGCAGGCCAGGGGTTCTGGCAGAGACCCAGTACTTC.

The chain couples TRBV6-5 to TRBJ2-5, with a tentative D call TRBD2 (6 bases). The V end lost 5 bases, the J end lost 2 bases, and 12 bases lay between the germline ends. The germline CDR1 and CDR2 sequences are MNHEY and SVGAGI. This CDR3 is 14 amino acids long. The CDR3 loop reads CASSQTRGQETQYF. CDR3 DNA sequence: TGTGCCAGCAGTCAGACTAGAGGACAAGAGACCCAGTACTTC.

This rearrangement joins TRBV7-2 to TRBJ1-4; D may be TRBD1 (5 bases). This CDR3 is 16 amino acids long. Trimming removed 0 bases at V and 5 bases at J, with 13 bases between. Germline V CDR1 and CDR2: SGHTA, FQGNSA. The CDR3 DNA reads as TGTGCCAGCAGCTTAGCTGGGACGCCGTCGAATGAAAAACTGTTTTTT. It encodes CASSLAGTPSNEKLFF.

The rearrangement joins TRBV9 to TRBJ2-3, with 8 bases fitting TRBD2. After removal of 1 base from V and 1 base from J, the junction contained 11 bases not matched to a gene. The germline gives CDR1 SGDLS, CDR2 YYNGEE. This CDR3 is 18 amino acids long. The DNA for the CDR3 is TGTGCCAGCAGCGTATACTGGGCGGGGGGTACTCGCACAGATACGCAGTATTTT. Translated, it gives CASSVYWAGGTRTDTQYF.

This sequence joins TRBV5-5 and TRBJ2-7; 9 positions agree with TRBD1. V was pared by 3 bases and J by 0 bases, with 1 base of the junction left unmatched. The CDR3 contains 14 residues. Germline values: CDR1 SGHKS, CDR2 YYEKEE (reference sequence). The CDR3 reads CASSWDRVSYEQYF. In DNA form, the CDR3 reads TGTGCCAGCAGCTGGGACAGGGTCTCCTACGAGCAGTACTTC.

The chain is built from TRBV6-1 and TRBJ1-4; TRBD1 is a possible D gene (6 bases). CDR3 length: 15 amino acids. Germline values: CDR1 MNHNS, CDR2 SASEGT. The V and J ends lost 3 bases and 3 bases respectively, with 11 bases between them. The CDR3 region is CASSEWRTANEKLFF. DNA of the CDR3: TGTGCCAGCAGTGAGTGGAGGACAGCTAATGAAAAACTGTTTTTT.

This rearrangement joins TRBV19 to TRBJ1-5, with D possibly being TRBD1 (6 bases). Trimming cost V 3 bases and J 4 bases, with 25 bases left between them. The CDR3 totals 19 residues. Germline loops: CDR1 LNHDA, CDR2 SQIVND (reference sequence). The CDR3 coding sequence is TGTGCCAGTAGTATCAGCAGGGGCAGGCGCAATCGGTTTAATCAGCCCCAGCATTTT. It translates to CASSISRGRRNRFNQPQHF.

The gene calls are TRBV6-5 and TRBJ2-3; D is unresolved. Germline V CDR1 and CDR2: MNHEY, SVGAGI. Trimming shortened V by 7 bases and J by 2 bases, and 10 bases separated the two germline ends. This CDR3 has 13 amino acids. The CDR3: CASKRLHTDTQYF. DNA for the CDR3: TGTGCCAGCAAAAGGCTGCACACAGATACGCAGTATTTT.

Here the CDR3 reads CASSRGVSSYNEQFF. In nucleotides, the CDR3 is TGTGCCAGCAGTCGGGGGGTCAGCTCCTACAATGAGCAGTTCTTC. This chain connects TRBV27 to TRBJ2-1; 7 positions match TRBD2. The ends lost 5 bases at V and 0 bases at J; junction bases unmatched: 4. CDR3 length: 15 amino acids. CDR1 MNHEY and CDR2 SMNVEV come from the germline V gene (reference sequence).

The chain joins TRBV27 to TRBJ1-1, with D possibly matching TRBD1 (5 bases). Germline CDR1 MNHEY, CDR2 SMNVEV (reference sequence). There are 13 residues in the CDR3. V dropped 5 bases and J dropped 4 bases, with 11 bases sitting between them. DNA of the CDR3: TGTGCCAGCAGTCTCGGGGGGGTCACTGAAGCTTTCTTT. This gives the protein CASSLGGVTEAFF.

The V and J genes are TRBV28 and TRBJ2-1, with TRBD2 matching 11 bases. The length of the CDR3 is 17 residues. The V and J ends lost 6 bases and 4 bases, in that order; junction bases with no gene match: 11. CDR1 is MDHEN and CDR2 is SYDVKM in the germline V gene. In DNA form, the CDR3 reads TGTGCCAGCAGCCCCTTGGGGGGACTAGCGGAATACAATGAGCAGTTCTTC. Protein: CASSPLGGLAEYNEQFF. The full variable domain, in which reference TRBV28 and TRBJ2-1 provide the parts outside the CDR3, is DVKVTQSSRYLVKRTGEKVFLECVQDMDHENMFWYRQDPGLGLRLIYFSYDVKMKEKGDIPEGYSVSREKKERFSLILESASTNQTSMYLCASSPLGGLAEYNEQFFGPGTRLTVL.

The chain recombines TRBV27 with TRBJ1-1, with TRBD1 matching over 8 bases. Germline trimming cut 7 bases from V and 0 bases from J; bases unmatched to any gene: 1. This CDR3 comprises 13 residues. Germline CDR1 is MNHEY and CDR2 is SMNVEV (reference sequence). CDR3 sequence reads: CASKGQVNTEAFF. The CDR3 DNA sequence: TGTGCCAGCAAGGGACAGGTGAACACTGAAGCTTTCTTT.

The chain recombines TRBV7-9 with TRBJ2-7, with D possibly TRBD1 on 5 matching bases. Per the germline V gene, CDR1 is SEHNR and CDR2 is FQNEAQ (reference sequence). CDR3 length equals 16 residues. V was clipped by 3 bases and J by 3 bases, with 18 bases between them. The CDR3 DNA sequence: TGTGCCAGCAGCTTCCCCCCCGCAGGGTCGGACTACGAGCAGTACTTC. The encoded protein is CASSFPPAGSDYEQYF.

The chain combines TRBV6-5 with TRBJ2-3, with TRBD2 matching over 12 bases. Germline V gene lookup returns CDR1 MNHEY and CDR2 SVGAGI. The CDR3 is 15 residues long. V was clipped by 4 bases and J by 5 bases; unmatched bases: 4. This CDR3 is CASSLTSGSRDTQYF. CDR3 sequence (DNA): TGTGCCAGCAGTTTGACTAGCGGGAGTAGAGATACGCAGTATTTT.

This chain uses TRBV7-2 with TRBJ2-3; 7 positions match TRBD1. J gave up 1 base and V 3 bases, and 4 bases lay outside the gene matches. Germline loops: CDR1 SGHTA, CDR2 FQGNSA. The CDR3 totals 15 residues. CDR3 loop: CASSFLGQGTDTQYF. The CDR3 nucleotides are TGTGCCAGCAGCTTTCTTGGACAGGGCACAGATACGCAGTATTTT.

The V call is TRBV27, the J call TRBJ2-7; TRBD1 matches 8 bases. This CDR3 region has 16 residues. Germline V CDR1 and CDR2: MNHEY, SMNVEV (reference sequence). Trimming cost V 6 bases and J 2 bases; bases outside gene matches: 12. The CDR3 DNA reads TGTGCCAGCAGCCCCAACCGGGACAGGTTAACCTACGAGCAGTACTTC. It translates to CASSPNRDRLTYEQYF.

The chain has TRBV13 and TRBJ1-3; D is uncertain. Germline CDR1 is PRHDT and CDR2 is FYEKMQ (reference sequence). This CDR3 comprises 13 residues. Deletions cut 5 bases from V and 3 bases from J, with 8 bases between. CDR3 coding DNA: TGTGCCAGCAGCCAGAGTGGTGGAAACACCATATATTTT. This codes for CASSQSGGNTIYF.

The chain joins TRBV7-7 to TRBJ2-5, with 15 bases lining up with TRBD2. In germline, CDR1 is SSHAT, CDR2 FNYEAQ (reference sequence). CDR3 length: 15 residues. J gave up 4 bases and V 5 bases, and 2 bases lay outside the gene matches. DNA for the CDR3: TGTGCCAGCAGCGCGGGACTAGCGGGAGGAGAGACCCAGTACTTC. It translates to CASSAGLAGGETQYF.

This clone appeared once. The chain is built from TRBV11-2 and TRBJ2-1; 7 bases match TRBD2. The CDR3 consists of 16 residues. The junction had 10 bases not matched to a gene; V was cut back by 1 base and J by 7 bases. The germline V gene has CDR1 SGHAT and CDR2 FQNNGV. The CDR3, as DNA: TGTGCCAGCAGCTTAGCCACCGGGGGGATCGGGAATGAGCAGTTCTTC. This translates into CASSLATGGIGNEQFF. The full variable domain, its missing parts supplied by reference TRBV11-2 and TRBJ2-1, is EAGVAQSPRYKIIEKRQSVAFWCNPISGHATLYWYQQILGQGPKLLIQFQNNGVVDDSQLPKDRFSAERLKGVDSTLKIQPAKLEDSAVYLCASSLATGGIGNEQFFGPGTRLTVL.

This clone was picked up one time. The chain uses TRBV7-8 and TRBJ2-7; 7 bases are a match to TRBD2. The CDR3 consists of 16 residues. The germline V gene encodes CDR1 SGHVS and CDR2 FQNEAQ. Unmatched junction bases numbered 14, after V lost 7 bases and J lost 2 bases. DNA of the CDR3: TGTGCCAGCACCCCTAGGGAGGGGTTATGGACCTACGAGCAGTACTTC. Protein: CASTPREGLWTYEQYF. Variable domain in full (rest from reference TRBV7-8 and TRBJ2-7): GAGVSQSPRYKVAKRGQDVALRCDPISGHVSLFWYQQALGQGPEFLTYFQNEAQLDKSGLPSDRFFAERPEGSVSTLKIQRTQQEDSAVYLCASTPREGLWTYEQYFGPGTRLTVT.

The rearrangement links TRBV7-9 to TRBJ2-2, with D possibly TRBD2 on 6 matching bases. Trimming pared 5 bases from V and 0 bases from J, leaving 13 bases between. The germline V gene has CDR1 SEHNR and CDR2 FQNEAQ (reference sequence). The CDR3 is made up of 16 amino acids. In DNA form, the CDR3 reads TGTGCCAGCAGCCGCACGGGAGCTACGAACACCGGGGAGCTGTTTTTT. Encoded protein: CASSRTGATNTGELFF.

The rearrangement uses TRBV11-1 and TRBJ2-5; D is undetermined. CDR1 and CDR2 (germline): SGHAT, FQDESV (reference sequence). V lost 4 bases and J 5 bases, leaving 11 bases between the germline ends. This CDR3 is 13 amino acids long. The CDR3 protein is CASSSPGGETQYF. The CDR3 region has the DNA TGTGCCAGCAGCTCGCCGGGTGGTGAGACCCAGTACTTC.

The chain recombines TRBV5-6 with TRBJ2-7; D is perhaps TRBD2 (6 bases). Germline V gene lookup returns CDR1 SGHDT and CDR2 YYEEEE. Deletions cut 1 base from V and 0 bases from J, with 8 bases between. The CDR3 spans 14 residues. The CDR3 protein is CASSLPGDSYEQYF. CDR3 nucleotides: TGTGCCAGCAGCTTGCCGGGGGACTCCTACGAGCAGTACTTC.

This chain uses TRBV5-8 with TRBJ2-1; D is unresolved. Germline CDR1 SGHTS, CDR2 YDEGEE. The V end was cut by 3 bases, the J end by 6 bases, with 10 bases between. The CDR3 totals 13 residues. The CDR3 DNA sequence: TGTGCCAGCAGCTGGACGGACGCCAATGAGCAGTTCTTC. Encoded protein: CASSWTDANEQFF.

This chain joins TRBV27 and TRBJ2-7, with 7 nucleotides matching TRBD2. The CDR3 has 16 residues. Germline V gene lookup returns CDR1 MNHEY and CDR2 SMNVEV (reference sequence). Losses at the gene ends were 2 bases for V and 3 bases for J; bases not matched to a gene: 10. The CDR3 here is CASSLMPSREVYEQYF. For the CDR3, the DNA is TGTGCCAGCAGTTTAATGCCTAGCCGGGAGGTCTACGAGCAGTACTTC.

The J gene is TRBJ1-2, the V gene TRBV18; D is undetermined. V shed 4 bases and J shed 7 bases, with 16 bases lying between them. Germline CDR1 reads KGHSH; CDR2 reads LQKENI. CDR3 length: 14 residues. The CDR3 region has the DNA TGTGCCAGCTCACGAGCAGCCTCGCCCCTTGGCTACACCTTC. This codes for CASSRAASPLGYTF.